Presented here are 29 T cell receptor beta chains from one specimen sequenced in a study of cytomegalovirus exposure and HLA in healthy donors. This table comes from immunoSEQ multiplex PCR, and its TCRdb copy is limited to in-frame clones, with some not included. The repertoire holds 190,000 or so clones, with roughly four fifths as singletons. The material sequenced was PBMCs. Receptor source: a woman aged 18-30 years in good health and CMV-seropositive.

The chain couples TRBV6-1 to TRBJ1-1; D is uncertain. Trimming pared 7 bases from V and 7 bases from J, leaving 10 bases between. The germline CDR1 and CDR2 sequences are MNHNS and SASEGT. The CDR3 runs 11 residues. CDR3: CASTGSGEAFF. CDR3 in DNA: TGTGCCAGCACCGGATCGGGTGAAGCTTTCTTT.

This clone was picked up one time. The chain has TRBV18 and TRBJ1-4; weak D call: TRBD1 (6 bases). This CDR3 comprises 14 residues. Trimming left V 3 bases short and J 5 bases short, with 10 bases between. Germline CDR1 and CDR2: KGHSH and LQKENI. CDR3 sequence: CASSPRTENEKLFF. As DNA, the CDR3 is TGTGCCAGCTCACCCCGGACAGAGAATGAAAAACTGTTTTTT.

The chain uses TRBV7-8 and TRBJ2-4; possible D gene TRBD2, 6 bases. The germline V gene has CDR1 SGHVS and CDR2 FQNEAQ. The V end was cut by 0 bases, the J end by 3 bases, with 15 bases between. The CDR3 consists of 17 residues. For the CDR3, the DNA is TGTGCCAGCAGCTTAGCGCGCGGGGTTTTAGGCAAAAACATTCAGTACTTC. This codes for CASSLARGVLGKNIQYF.

The rearrangement links TRBV5-6 to TRBJ1-2; D not resolved. V lost 3 bases, J lost 4 bases, and 10 bases lay in between. The CDR3 runs to 13 residues. Germline V gene data show CDR1 as SGHDT and CDR2 as YYEEEE. CDR3 amino acids: CASSSQDLYGYTF. For the CDR3, the DNA is TGTGCCAGCAGCTCCCAGGATCTCTATGGCTACACCTTC.

V gene TRBV5-4 combines with J gene TRBJ2-1, with 8 bases matching TRBD2. The CDR3 has 14 amino acids. With 1 base clipped from V and 5 bases from J, the junction kept 2 bases outside the gene matches. Germline-derived CDR1 and CDR2 are SGHNT and YYREEE (reference sequence). CDR3 sequence: CASSLRGGDNEQFF. Written as DNA, the CDR3 is TGTGCCAGCAGCTTGCGGGGGGGCGACAATGAGCAGTTCTTC.

This chain links TRBV5-1 with TRBJ1-4, with D possibly being TRBD1 (6 bases). From germline, CDR1 is SGHRS and CDR2 YFSETQ. The V end was cut by 4 bases, the J end by 5 bases, with 12 bases between. There are 14 residues in the CDR3. The CDR3 DNA reads as TGCGCCAGCAGCCTCGGACAGAGGAATGAAAAACTGTTTTTT. It specifies CASSLGQRNEKLFF.

V is TRBV6-5 and J is TRBJ1-5; D not certain. This CDR3 spans 15 amino acids. V shed 7 bases and J shed 5 bases, with 18 bases lying between them. CDR1 and CDR2 (germline): MNHEY, SVGAGI. Written as DNA, the CDR3 is TGTGCCAGCAAACCACGGGGAAACGGCGATCAGCCCCAGCATTTT. Its protein is CASKPRGNGDQPQHF.

The chain couples TRBV25-1 to TRBJ1-4; 9 nucleotides agree with TRBD1. Germline CDR1 MGHDK, CDR2 SYGVNS. The J segment lost 12 bases and the V segment lost 7 bases, leaving 15 bases of the junction unmatched. The CDR3 contains 15 residues. CDR3 loop: CASTPSGQGLYELFF. CDR3 in DNA: TGTGCCAGCACCCCATCGGGACAGGGCCTTTATGAACTGTTTTTT.

V is TRBV7-2 and J is TRBJ1-6, with TRBD1 identical over 7 bases. With 5 bases clipped from V and 9 bases from J, the junction kept 7 bases outside the gene matches. This CDR3 is 14 amino acids long. CDR1 and CDR2 from the germline V gene are SGHTA and FQGNSA. Here the CDR3 reads CASSLGTVVSPLHF. In DNA form, the CDR3 reads TGTGCCAGCAGCCTAGGGACAGTAGTTTCACCCCTCCACTTT.

The chain carries TRBV5-5 and TRBJ1-2, with D possibly being TRBD1 (5 bases). The CDR3 extends over 15 amino acids. Germline loops: CDR1 SGHKS, CDR2 YYEKEE (reference sequence). V lost 2 bases to trimming and J lost 1 base, with 12 bases between them. The CDR3 spells CASSFVSDNNYGYTF. The DNA for the CDR3 is TGTGCCAGCAGCTTTGTTTCGGACAATAACTATGGCTACACCTTC.

The V and J genes are TRBV4-1 and TRBJ1-4, with D hard to call. This CDR3 region has 15 residues. Germline V gives CDR1 MGHRA, CDR2 YSYEKL. Trimming left V 3 bases short and J 3 bases short, with 11 bases between. DNA of the CDR3: TGCGCCAGCAGCCAGTCCAGACAACCTAATGAAAAACTGTTTTTT. It yields the protein CASSQSRQPNEKLFF.

The V and J genes are TRBV5-1 and TRBJ1-1, with TRBD1 as a possible D gene (6 bases). The V gene lost 4 bases and the J gene lost 1 base, with 8 bases spanning the gap. The CDR3 is 13 residues long. Germline loops: CDR1 SGHRS, CDR2 YFSETQ. The CDR3 region is CASSEQGNTEAFF. In DNA, the CDR3 is TGCGCCAGCAGCGAACAGGGGAACACTGAAGCTTTCTTT.

V usage is TRBV5-6 and J usage is TRBJ1-2; 7 bases map to TRBD1. The CDR3 consists of 13 residues. The V and J ends lost 0 bases and 4 bases, in that order; junction bases with no gene match: 0. The germline V gene has CDR1 SGHDT and CDR2 YYEEEE. The CDR3 region has the DNA TGTGCCAGCAGCTTGGACAGGGGCTATGGCTACACCTTC. Its translation is CASSLDRGYGYTF.

The chain uses TRBV27 and TRBJ2-7; TRBD1 matches 8 bases. This CDR3 has 13 residues. V shed 5 bases, J shed 4 bases, and the junction held 4 bases outside the gene matches. In germline, CDR1 is MNHEY, CDR2 SMNVEV (reference sequence). CDR3 protein: CASSQTGGYEQYF. In DNA form, the CDR3 reads TGTGCCAGCAGTCAAACAGGGGGGTACGAGCAGTACTTC.

This chain connects TRBV15 to TRBJ2-2; D might be TRBD1 (5 bases). Germline V lookup: CDR1 LNHNV, CDR2 YYDKDF (reference sequence). Trimming took 0 bases from V and 6 from J, leaving 17 bases between them. There are 17 residues in the CDR3. In DNA form, the CDR3 reads TGTGCCACCAGCAGAGATCGAGTCCAGGGAATGTCCGGGGAGCTGTTTTTT. Translation gives CATSRDRVQGMSGELFF.

The CDR3 loop is CASTRGANEKLFF. CDR3 DNA: TGTGCCAGTACCAGGGGTGCTAATGAAAAACTGTTTTTT. This chain links TRBV19 with TRBJ1-4, with D possibly matching TRBD1 (6 bases). Per germline, CDR1 LNHDA and CDR2 SQIVND (reference sequence). The germline V and J ends were trimmed by 7 bases and 3 bases, with 9 bases remaining between them. This CDR3 has 13 residues.

The V gene is TRBV5-6, the J gene TRBJ1-2; D possibly corresponds to TRBD1 (5 bases). The germline gives CDR1 SGHDT, CDR2 YYEEEE. Trimming took 4 bases from V and 8 from J, leaving 18 bases between them. The CDR3 is made up of 14 amino acids. The CDR3 sequence: CASSIAGRKGGYTF. In DNA, the CDR3 is TGTGCCAGCAGCATTGCAGGCCGAAAGGGGGGCTACACCTTC.

The chain links TRBV5-6 to TRBJ1-3, with 9 nucleotides matching TRBD1. V shed 4 bases, J shed 0 bases, and the junction held 14 bases outside the gene matches. Per germline, CDR1 SGHDT and CDR2 YYEEEE. CDR3 size: 19 residues. This chain's CDR3 is CASSPSTGGGGYSGNTIYF. The CDR3 DNA reads as TGTGCCAGCAGCCCCTCAACAGGGGGCGGTGGGTACTCTGGAAACACCATATATTTT.

The chain carries TRBV7-2 and TRBJ2-1; D is ambiguous. Trimming took 5 bases from V and 0 from J, leaving 5 bases between them. The CDR3 has 13 amino acids. Germline CDR1 is SGHTA and CDR2 is FQGNSA. CDR3 coding DNA: TGTGCCAGCAGCCCCGGCTCCTACAATGAGCAGTTCTTC. The encoded protein is CASSPGSYNEQFF.

The count of this clone is one. CDR3 sequence (DNA): TGTGCCAGCAGCGTGGGCGGGGGGTCCTACAATGAGCAGTTCTTC. Its protein product is CASSVGGGSYNEQFF. The rearrangement links TRBV9 to TRBJ2-1; TRBD2 matches 8 bases. The CDR3 runs 15 residues. With V trimmed by 2 bases and J by 1 base, 2 bases remained unmatched. Looked up from germline, CDR1 is SGDLS and CDR2 is YYNGEE. Combining the CDR3 with reference TRBV9 and TRBJ2-1 gives the whole variable domain DSGVTQTPKHLITATGQRVTLRCSPRSGDLSVYWYQQSLDQGLQFLIQYYNGEERAKGNILERFSAQQFPDLHSELNLSSLELGDSALYFCASSVGGGSYNEQFFGPGTRLTVL.

Here the CDR3 reads CASTTFGGTYNEQFF. In DNA, the CDR3 is TGTGCCAGCACCACGTTCGGGGGAACTTACAATGAGCAGTTCTTC. This rearrangement joins TRBV7-9 to TRBJ2-1; D may be TRBD2 (6 bases). V was trimmed by 7 bases and J by 4 bases, leaving 17 bases between them. CDR1 is SEHNR, CDR2 FQNEAQ, per germline (reference sequence). The CDR3 contains 15 residues.

The rearrangement joins TRBV6-5 to TRBJ2-7; D gene uncertain. Germline V gives CDR1 MNHEY, CDR2 SVGAGI. The CDR3 totals 13 residues. The germline V and J ends were trimmed by 6 bases and 3 bases, with 12 bases remaining between them. The CDR3 spells CASSRNSGYEQYF. The CDR3 DNA reads as TGTGCCAGCAGCCGAAACAGTGGCTACGAGCAGTACTTC.

This chain links TRBV10-2 with TRBJ2-5; a weak D match, TRBD1 (7 bases). The CDR3 is 14 residues long. Trimming took 6 bases from V and 2 from J, leaving 13 bases between them. Germline V gives CDR1 WSHSY, CDR2 SAAADI. The chain's CDR3 is CASSARGRQETQYF. The CDR3 DNA is TGCGCCAGCAGCGCCAGGGGGAGGCAAGAGACCCAGTACTTC.

The chain is built from TRBV5-1 and TRBJ2-7, with D hard to call. V shed 4 bases and J shed 0 bases, with 11 bases lying between them. The germline CDR1 and CDR2 sequences are SGHRS and YFSETQ. This CDR3 is built from 14 residues. DNA of the CDR3: TGCGCCAGCAGCGTGGACGGGTTCTCCTACGAGCAGTACTTC. It yields the protein CASSVDGFSYEQYF.

The gene calls are TRBV6-1 and TRBJ1-2, with 9 positions matching TRBD1. The CDR3 sequence is 11 residues long. V was pared by 8 bases and J by 8 bases, with 3 bases of the junction left unmatched. Looked up from germline, CDR1 is MNHNS and CDR2 is SASEGT. The CDR3 coding sequence is TGTGCCAGCTGGGACAGGGTCGGCTACACCTTC. This gives the protein CASWDRVGYTF.

The rearrangement uses TRBV11-2 and TRBJ1-3, with TRBD1 identical over 7 bases. Germline V gene data show CDR1 as SGHAT and CDR2 as FQNNGV. The V segment lost 5 bases and the J segment 0 bases; nucleotides outside the gene matches: 13. The CDR3 loop spans 18 amino acids. The CDR3 loop reads CASSQFPGQTNSGNTIYF. The CDR3 nucleotides are TGTGCCAGCAGCCAGTTCCCGGGACAGACGAACTCTGGAAACACCATATATTTT.

About this clone itself: Other DNA sequences within the sample encode an identical CDR3. The chain links TRBV5-1 to TRBJ1-2, with a tentative D call TRBD1 (6 bases). Germline lookup yields CDR1 SGHRS and CDR2 YFSETQ. V lost 4 bases and J 5 bases, leaving 15 bases between the germline ends. The length of the CDR3 is 14 residues. This CDR3 reads CASSPRTDNYGYTF. The CDR3 bases are TGCGCCAGCAGCCCTAGGACAGATAATTATGGCTACACCTTC. Drawing the rest from reference TRBV5-1 and TRBJ1-2, the complete variable domain is KAGVTQTPRYLIKTRGQQVTLSCSPISGHRSVSWYQQTPGQGLQFLFEYFSETQRNKGNFPGRFSGRQFSNSRSEMNVSTLELGDSALYLCASSPRTDNYGYTFGSGTRLTVV.

The V gene is TRBV2, the J gene TRBJ2-5, with D perhaps TRBD2 (5 bases). There are 12 residues in the CDR3. The ends were cut back, 8 bases at V and 8 bases at J, with 15 bases in the middle. Germline V lookup: CDR1 SNHLY, CDR2 FYNNEI. In DNA form, the CDR3 reads TGTGCCAGCCGAGGGTCCTTGCCCACCCAGTACTTC. It specifies CASRGSLPTQYF.

V is TRBV7-9 and J is TRBJ2-2, with 8 bases fitting TRBD2. This CDR3 has 18 amino acids. Per germline, CDR1 SEHNR and CDR2 FQNEAQ (reference sequence). The V and J ends lost 5 bases and 7 bases, in that order; junction bases with no gene match: 18. The CDR3 region is CASSPGKSGGLLGGELFF. CDR3 DNA: TGTGCCAGCAGCCCAGGAAAAAGCGGGGGCCTCTTAGGCGGGGAGCTGTTTTTT.